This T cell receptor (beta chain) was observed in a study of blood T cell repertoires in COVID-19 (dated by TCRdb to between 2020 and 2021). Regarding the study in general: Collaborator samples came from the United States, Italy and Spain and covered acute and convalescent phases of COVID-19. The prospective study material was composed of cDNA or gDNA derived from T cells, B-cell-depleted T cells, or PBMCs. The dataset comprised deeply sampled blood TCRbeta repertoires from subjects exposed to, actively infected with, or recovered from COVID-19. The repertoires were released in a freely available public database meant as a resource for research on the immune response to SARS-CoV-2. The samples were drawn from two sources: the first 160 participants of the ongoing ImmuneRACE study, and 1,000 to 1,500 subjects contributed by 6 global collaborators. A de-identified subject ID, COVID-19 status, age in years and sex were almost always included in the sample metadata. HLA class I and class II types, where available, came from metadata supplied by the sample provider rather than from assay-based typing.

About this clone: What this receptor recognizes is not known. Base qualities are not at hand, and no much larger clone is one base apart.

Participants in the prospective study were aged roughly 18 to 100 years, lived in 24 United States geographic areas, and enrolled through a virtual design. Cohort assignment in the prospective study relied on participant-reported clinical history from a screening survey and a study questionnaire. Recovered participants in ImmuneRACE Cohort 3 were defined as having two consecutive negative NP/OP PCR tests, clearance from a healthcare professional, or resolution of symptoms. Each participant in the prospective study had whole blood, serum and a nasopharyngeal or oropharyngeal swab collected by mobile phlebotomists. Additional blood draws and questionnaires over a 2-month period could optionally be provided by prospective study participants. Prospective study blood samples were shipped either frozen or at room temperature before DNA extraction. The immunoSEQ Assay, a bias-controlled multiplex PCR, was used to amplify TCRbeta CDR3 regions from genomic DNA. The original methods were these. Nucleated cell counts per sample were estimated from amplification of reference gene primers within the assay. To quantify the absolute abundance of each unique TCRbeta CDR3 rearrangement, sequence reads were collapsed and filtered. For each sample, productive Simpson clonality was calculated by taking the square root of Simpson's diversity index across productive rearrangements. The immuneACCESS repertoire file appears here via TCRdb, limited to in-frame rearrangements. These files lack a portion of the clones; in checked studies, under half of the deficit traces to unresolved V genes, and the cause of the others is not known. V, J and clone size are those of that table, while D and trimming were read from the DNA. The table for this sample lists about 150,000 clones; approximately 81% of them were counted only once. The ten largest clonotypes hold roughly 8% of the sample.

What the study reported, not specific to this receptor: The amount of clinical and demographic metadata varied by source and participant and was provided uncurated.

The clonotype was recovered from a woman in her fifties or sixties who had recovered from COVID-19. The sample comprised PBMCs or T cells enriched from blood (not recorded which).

The DNA reads as follows: TGTGCCAGCAGGTTCGCCGGGGCTGAAGCTTTCTTT. Its product reads: CASRFAGAEAFF. The V and J genes are TRBV6-5 and TRBJ1-1, with the D gene not clear enough to name. The CDR3 covers 12 residues, taking in both the cysteine and the phenylalanine. Just the 36-base CDR3 DNA is kept, in frame starting at base 1. The V end loses 6 bases and the J end loses 6 bases, and a stretch of 11 bases separates them. Looking up the germline V gene yields CDR1 MNHEY and CDR2 SVGAGI.